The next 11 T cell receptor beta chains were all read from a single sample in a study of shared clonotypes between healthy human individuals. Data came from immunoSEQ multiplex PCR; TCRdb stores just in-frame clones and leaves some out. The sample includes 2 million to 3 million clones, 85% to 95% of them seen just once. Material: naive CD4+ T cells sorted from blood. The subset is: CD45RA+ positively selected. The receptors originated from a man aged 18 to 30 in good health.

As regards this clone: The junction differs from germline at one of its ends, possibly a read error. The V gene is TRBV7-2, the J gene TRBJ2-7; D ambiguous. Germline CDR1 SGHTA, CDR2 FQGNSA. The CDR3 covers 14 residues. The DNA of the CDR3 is TGTGCCAGCAGCTTAGCATCCCAGTTCAGCGAAACCAACTTC. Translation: CASSLASQFSETNF.

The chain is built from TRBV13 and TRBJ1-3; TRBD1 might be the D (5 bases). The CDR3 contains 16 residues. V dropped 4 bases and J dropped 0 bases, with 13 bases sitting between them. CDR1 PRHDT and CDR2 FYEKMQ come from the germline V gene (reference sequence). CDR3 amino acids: CASSSLTAASGNTIYF. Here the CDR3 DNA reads TGTGCCAGCAGCTCGCTGACAGCAGCCTCTGGAAACACCATATATTTT.

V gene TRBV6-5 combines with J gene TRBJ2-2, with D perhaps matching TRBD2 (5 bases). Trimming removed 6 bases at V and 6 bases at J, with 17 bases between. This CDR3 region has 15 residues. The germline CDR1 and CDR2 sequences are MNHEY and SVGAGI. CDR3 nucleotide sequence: TGTGCCAGCAGACTCACTACGGGATCCGCCGGGGAGCTGTTTTTT. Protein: CASRLTTGSAGELFF.

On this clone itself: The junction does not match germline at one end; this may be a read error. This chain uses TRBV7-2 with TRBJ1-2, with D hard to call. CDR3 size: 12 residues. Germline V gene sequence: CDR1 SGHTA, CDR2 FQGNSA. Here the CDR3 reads CASSGTIPPGHF. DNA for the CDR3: TGTGCCAGCAGCGGCACTATTCCTCCGGGCCACTTC.

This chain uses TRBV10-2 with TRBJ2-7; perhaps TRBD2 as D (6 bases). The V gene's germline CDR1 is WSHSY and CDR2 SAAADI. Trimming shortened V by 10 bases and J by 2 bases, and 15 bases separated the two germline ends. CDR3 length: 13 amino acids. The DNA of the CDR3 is TGCGCCATCCTCCCTACGGGGGCCTACGAGCAGTACTTC. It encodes CAILPTGAYEQYF.

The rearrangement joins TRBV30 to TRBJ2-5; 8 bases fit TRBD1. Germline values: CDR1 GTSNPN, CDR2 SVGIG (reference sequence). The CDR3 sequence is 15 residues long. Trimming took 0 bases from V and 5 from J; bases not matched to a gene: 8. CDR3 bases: TGTGCCTGGAGTGTATCGCAGGGGGCAGGGGAGACCCAGTACTTC. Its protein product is CAWSVSQGAGETQYF.

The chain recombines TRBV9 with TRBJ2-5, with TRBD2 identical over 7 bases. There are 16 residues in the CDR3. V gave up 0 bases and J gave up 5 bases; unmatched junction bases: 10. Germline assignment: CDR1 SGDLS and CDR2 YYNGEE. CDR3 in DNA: TGTGCCAGCAGCGTAGCCGGCGCGGGGGTGGGCGAGACCCAGTACTTC. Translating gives CASSVAGAGVGETQYF. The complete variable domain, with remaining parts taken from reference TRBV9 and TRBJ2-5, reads DSGVTQTPKHLITATGQRVTLRCSPRSGDLSVYWYQQSLDQGLQFLIQYYNGEERAKGNILERFSAQQFPDLHSELNLSSLELGDSALYFCASSVAGAGVGETQYFGPGTRLLVL.

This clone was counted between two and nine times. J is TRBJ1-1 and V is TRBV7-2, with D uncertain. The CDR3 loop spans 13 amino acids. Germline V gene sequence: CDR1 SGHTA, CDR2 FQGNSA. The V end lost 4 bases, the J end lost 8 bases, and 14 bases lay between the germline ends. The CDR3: CASSSWRPQEAFF. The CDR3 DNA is TGTGCCAGCAGCTCTTGGCGGCCCCAAGAAGCTTTCTTT.

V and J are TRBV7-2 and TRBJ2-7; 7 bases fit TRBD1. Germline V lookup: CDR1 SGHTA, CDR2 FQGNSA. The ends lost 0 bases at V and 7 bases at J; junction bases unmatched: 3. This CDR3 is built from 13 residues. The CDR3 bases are TGTGCCAGCAGCTTAGCGGGACAGTGGGAGCAGTACTTC. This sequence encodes CASSLAGQWEQYF. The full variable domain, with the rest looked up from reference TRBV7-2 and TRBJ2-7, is GAGVSQSPSNKVTEKGKDVELRCDPISGHTALYWYRQSLGQGLEFLIYFQGNSAPDKSGLPSDRFSAERTGGSVSTLTIQRTQQEDSAVYLCASSLAGQWEQYFGPGTRLTVT.

The CDR3 coding sequence is TGTGCCAGCAGTTACGGCGGGGGGACGAACACCGGGGAGCTGTTTTTT. Amino acid sequence: CASSYGGGTNTGELFF. The rearrangement uses TRBV27 and TRBJ2-2; 8 bases agree with TRBD2. The germline V gene encodes CDR1 MNHEY and CDR2 SMNVEV (reference sequence). V lost 4 bases and J lost 0; bases outside the gene matches: 4. The CDR3 runs 16 residues.

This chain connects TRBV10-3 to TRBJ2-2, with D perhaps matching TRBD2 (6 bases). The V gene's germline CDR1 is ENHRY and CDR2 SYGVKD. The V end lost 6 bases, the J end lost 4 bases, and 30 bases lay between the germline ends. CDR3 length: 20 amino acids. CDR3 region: CAISSTGSPRGSTSTGELFF. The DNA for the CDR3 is TGTGCCATCAGCTCTACGGGCAGCCCTCGGGGGAGCACGAGCACCGGGGAGCTGTTTTTT.